Listed below are T cell receptor beta chains from one sample, sequenced in a study of OX40 agonist ivuxolimab in advanced cancers. Profiled with immunoSEQ multiplex PCR; TCRdb holds only in-frame clones, not every one. The sample carries roughly 26,000 clones, 75% to 90% recorded once. Sequencing was performed on CD4+ or CD8+ T cells sorted from blood, taken in a trial of the OX40 agonist ivuxolimab. These receptors were collected from an adult with an advanced solid tumor such as melanoma, head and neck, liver or kidney cancer. Each CDR3 is given with its conserved first and last residue. D genes are given only for firm matches. Not every row has a clone size; where given, it reads once, few, many or a size class.

J,D,size,V,DNA,CDR3
TRBJ2-5,TRBD1,.,TRBV7-9,TGTGCCAGCAGCCCTCAGGGGGTTTTCGACCAAGAGACCCAGTACTTC,CASSPQGVFDQETQYF
TRBJ2-7,TRBD1,.,TRBV4-1,TGCGCCAGCAGCCTCGGGACAGGGGCCTACGAGCAGTACTTC,CASSLGTGAYEQYF
TRBJ2-7,.,.,TRBV7-9,TGTGCCAGCAGCTTACCGGCATTAGACGGACAACCGACCTACGAGCAGTACTTC,CASSLPALDGQPTYEQYF
TRBJ2-2,.,.,TRBV7-9,TGTGCCAGCAGCTTGGCCGGGACAATCGGGGAGCTGTTTTTT,CASSLAGTIGELFF
TRBJ1-1,.,.,TRBV11-2,TGTGCCAGCAGCTTAAACCCCGGGGCGAGCACTGAAGCTTTCTTT,CASSLNPGASTEAFF
TRBJ1-6,.,.,TRBV7-8,TGTGCCAGCAGCTTAGAGGGGGGGTCGGGCGGACCCCTCCACTTT,CASSLEGGSGGPLHF
TRBJ1-1,.,.,TRBV4-1,TGCGCCAGCAGCCAAGAGACGGGAGCGAACACTGAAGCTTTCTTT,CASSQETGANTEAFF
TRBJ1-1,TRBD1,.,TRBV19,TGTGCCAGTGTAACAGGGGGGACTGAAGCTTTCTTT,CASVTGGTEAFF
TRBJ2-7,.,.,TRBV4-1,TGCGCCAGCAGCCAAGAGTTCCGGGTCACCTACGAGCAGTACTTC,CASSQEFRVTYEQYF
TRBJ2-5,.,.,TRBV6-5,TGTGCCGCCGAGGGGGGAACTCAAGAGACCCAGTACTTC,CAAEGGTQETQYF
TRBJ2-7,.,.,TRBV9,TGTGCCAGCAGCGTGGCAGGGGGAGGTTACGAGCAGTACTTC,CASSVAGGGYEQYF
TRBJ2-1,.,few,TRBV6-5,TGTGCCAGCAGCGGGACTTTCAACAATGAGCAGTTCTTC,CASSGTFNNEQFF
TRBJ1-6,TRBD1,.,TRBV27,TGTGCCAGCAGTCAGACAGGGGCGTATTCACCCCTCCACTTT,CASSQTGAYSPLHF
TRBJ2-1,.,.,TRBV4-3,TGCGCCAGCAGCCAAGATACCTTGCGGGGTAGGTCCTACAATGAGCAGTTCTTC,CASSQDTLRGRSYNEQFF
TRBJ2-7,.,.,TRBV4-3,TGCGCCAGCAGCCCCGGGTACGAGCAGTACTTC,CASSPGYEQYF
TRBJ2-7,.,.,TRBV5-5,TGTGCCAGCAGCTTGGTTAGGGAGGTCAACGAGCAGTACTTC,CASSLVREVNEQYF
TRBJ1-6,.,few,TRBV5-8,TGTGCCAGCAGCCCGCAGAGCTACAATTCACCCCTCCACTTT,CASSPQSYNSPLHF
TRBJ1-1,.,once,TRBV25-1,TGTGCCAGCAGTGGACTGACACGAAACACTGAAGCTTTCTTT,CASSGLTRNTEAFF
TRBJ2-7,.,.,TRBV7-9,TGTGCCAGCAGCCCCGGGGGCTACGAGCAGTACTTC,CASSPGGYEQYF
TRBJ2-7,TRBD2,.,TRBV7-2,TGTGCCAGCAGCTTAAGCTCTAGCGGACTCTACGAGCAGTACTTC,CASSLSSSGLYEQYF
TRBJ1-1,.,.,TRBV6-5,TGTGCCAGCAGTGCATCCGGGACCACTTCCACTGAAGCTTTCTTT,CASSASGTTSTEAFF
TRBJ1-6,TRBD1,.,TRBV20-1,TGCAGTGGGGACAGGGGGGCCCCCCTCCACTTT,CSGDRGAPLHF
TRBJ2-7,.,.,TRBV28,TGTGCCAGCAGTTTAGCGTCCGGGAGAATCTACGAGCAGTACTTC,CASSLASGRIYEQYF
TRBJ2-1,TRBD2,.,TRBV4-1,TGCGCCAGCAGCCAAGAAGGCGGGAGCTCCTACAATGAGCAGTTCTTC,CASSQEGGSSYNEQFF
TRBJ2-3,TRBD2,.,TRBV5-5,TGTGCCAGCAGCTTGGCCCCAGCGGGGGGGAGAGATACGCAGTATTTT,CASSLAPAGGRDTQYF
TRBJ2-6,TRBD2,.,TRBV7-3,TGTGCCAGCAGCTCAGGACTAGCGGGGATCTCTGGGGCCAACGTCCTGACTTTC,CASSSGLAGISGANVLTF
TRBJ2-1,TRBD2,.,TRBV7-3,TGTGCCAGCAGCTTAGGGGCGGGAGGGGTGGATGAGCAGTTCTTC,CASSLGAGGVDEQFF
TRBJ1-1,.,.,TRBV6-5,TGTGCCAGCAGTTACTCAGGAATCACTGAAGCTTTCTTT,CASSYSGITEAFF
TRBJ2-2,.,.,TRBV11-1,TGTGCCAGCAGCTCCGGGGCCCTGAACACCGGGGAGCTGTTTTTT,CASSSGALNTGELFF
TRBJ2-1,TRBD2,.,TRBV7-6,TGTGCCACCTCAGAGGGAGCGGGAGCCTCCTACAATGAGCAGTTCTTC,CATSEGAGASYNEQFF
TRBJ2-5,.,.,TRBV6-1,TGTGCCAGCAGTGAAAGCCAAGAGACCCAGTACTTC,CASSESQETQYF
TRBJ2-3,.,.,TRBV27,TGTGCCAGCAGCCCCAACGCAGTATTT,CASSPNAVF
TRBJ2-7,.,.,TRBV27,TGTGCCAGCAGTCTGCAGGGAATTAACGCCTACGAGCAGTACTTC,CASSLQGINAYEQYF
TRBJ1-6,.,.,TRBV9,TGTGCCAGCAGCGAGGGACGAGCGGGGCTAAATAATTCACCCCTCCACTTT,CASSEGRAGLNNSPLHF
TRBJ2-4,.,once,TRBV7-9,TGTGCCAGCAGTTACGCGGGCCTAAACATTCAGTACTTC,CASSYAGLNIQYF
TRBJ1-6,TRBD1,few,TRBV6-5,TGTGCCAGCAGTTCCCGGGACAGGGAATTTGGGTCACCCCTCCACTTT,CASSSRDREFGSPLHF
TRBJ2-7,.,.,TRBV19,TGTGCCAGTAGTCCGGGGGCCGACCGGCAGTACTTC,CASSPGADRQYF
TRBJ2-7,.,.,TRBV5-4,TGTGCCAGCAGCTTGACCCCCGGGGGAGGCGAGCAGTACTTC,CASSLTPGGGEQYF
TRBJ1-4,TRBD1,.,TRBV10-2,TGCGCCAGCAGTGACATGATCGGGACAGATAATGAAAAACTGTTTTTT,CASSDMIGTDNEKLFF
TRBJ1-1,.,once,TRBV6-5,TGTGCCAGCAGTCCCGTGTTGAACACTGAAGCTTTCTTT,CASSPVLNTEAFF
TRBJ2-5,.,.,TRBV7-9,TGTGCCAGCACCCGGGCCCTAGGGGAGACCCAGTACTTC,CASTRALGETQYF
TRBJ2-5,TRBD2,.,TRBV15,TGTGCCACCAGCAGAGATGGGACTAGCGCCCAAGAGACCCAGTACTTC,CATSRDGTSAQETQYF
TRBJ2-1,.,.,TRBV7-8,TGTGCCAGCAGCTTAGCCGCCGGGACCTACAATGAGCAGTTCTTC,CASSLAAGTYNEQFF
TRBJ1-5,.,.,TRBV9,TGTGCCAGCAGCGCCGCGGGGGTCGGCAATCAGCCCCAGCATTTT,CASSAAGVGNQPQHF
TRBJ2-1,TRBD2,once,TRBV6-5,TGTGCCAGCAGTCTAGGACTAGGGTACAATGAGCAGTTCTTC,CASSLGLGYNEQFF